The 23 T cell receptor beta chains reported below all come from one sample, sequenced in a study of response to subunit inactivated influenza vaccine. Using its own MiXCR run on the RT-PCR reads, TCRdb lists one record per CDR3 protein. The sample yields about 620,000 distinct CDR3 sequences, roughly 12% seen once. Sequenced material: PBMCs from blood, taken on the day of vaccination. Receptor source: a man over 45 who received an inactivated influenza vaccine.

In its sample, this clonotype was seen a few times. The chain recombines TRBV2 with TRBJ1-1, with a tentative D call TRBD1 (6 bases). There are 15 residues in the CDR3. CDR1 is SNHLY, CDR2 FYNNEI, per germline. Trimming cost V 7 bases and J 2 bases, with 17 bases left between them. CDR3 amino acids: CASKPPTGFNTEAFF. CDR3 nucleotides: TGTGCCAGCAAACCACCCACAGGGTTCAACACTGAAGCTTTCTTT.

This chain uses TRBV27 with TRBJ2-7, with 9 bases aligning to TRBD1. Germline lookup yields CDR1 MNHEY and CDR2 SMNVEV (reference sequence). Unmatched junction bases numbered 8, after V lost 10 bases and J lost 1 base. The CDR3 is 14 amino acids. The CDR3 DNA sequence: TGTGCCACCCGTCGGGACAGGGCTTCCTACGAGCAGTACTTC. It yields the protein CATRRDRASYEQYF.

The sample holds a few counts of this clonotype. The chain recombines TRBV7-2 with TRBJ2-5; D uncertain. The CDR3 contains 15 residues. V shed 2 bases and J shed 5 bases, with 15 bases lying between them. Per germline, CDR1 SGHTA and CDR2 FQGNSA. The DNA of the CDR3 is TGTGCCAGCAGCTTAACCCCGCAGCGTTCGGAGACCCAGTACTTC. Its translation is CASSLTPQRSETQYF. Complete variable domain (other parts from reference TRBV7-2 and TRBJ2-5): GAGVSQSPSNKVTEKGKDVELRCDPISGHTALYWYRQSLGQGLEFLIYFQGNSAPDKSGLPSDRFSAERTGGSVSTLTIQRTQQEDSAVYLCASSLTPQRSETQYFGPGTRLLVL.

This clonotype was seen a handful of times. V is TRBV28 and J is TRBJ2-1, with D perhaps matching TRBD1 (6 bases). Germline V gene lookup returns CDR1 MDHEN and CDR2 SYDVKM. The CDR3 has 15 amino acids. V was trimmed by 7 bases and J by 0 bases, leaving 13 bases between them. The CDR3 sequence is CASTPDRSSYNEQFF. In DNA form, the CDR3 reads TGTGCCAGCACCCCAGACAGGAGCTCCTACAATGAGCAGTTCTTC.

V usage is TRBV11-2 and J usage is TRBJ2-1; perhaps TRBD2 as D (7 bases). Trimming removed 0 bases from V and 0 bases from J, with 18 bases in between. The CDR3 contains 19 residues. Germline CDR1 is SGHAT and CDR2 is FQNNGV. This CDR3 is CASSLDLRGGPPSYNEQFF. The CDR3 bases are TGTGCCAGCAGCTTAGATCTTAGGGGGGGCCCGCCCTCCTACAATGAGCAGTTCTTC.

This clonotype has just a few counts. This chain joins TRBV9 and TRBJ2-1, with 11 positions matching TRBD2. From germline, CDR1 is SGDLS and CDR2 YYNGEE. This CDR3 has 17 amino acids. With 3 bases clipped from V and 8 bases from J, the junction kept 13 bases outside the gene matches. In nucleotides, the CDR3 is TGTGCCAGCAGCGCGCCGGCAATAGCGGGAGGGCCGGATGAGCAGTTCTTC. As protein: CASSAPAIAGGPDEQFF.

The rearrangement links TRBV29-1 to TRBJ2-1; 8 bases are shared with TRBD1. The CDR3 has 13 residues. After removal of 7 bases from V and 3 bases from J, the junction contained 5 bases not matched to a gene. In germline, CDR1 is SQVTM, CDR2 ANQGSEA. The DNA of the CDR3 is TGCAGCGCCGGGACAGGCGGCTACAATGAGCAGTTCTTC. This translates into CSAGTGGYNEQFF.

This clonotype was seen ten or more times. The chain recombines TRBV5-1 with TRBJ2-2; TRBD2 matches 7 bases. With V trimmed by 1 base and J by 5 bases, 5 bases remained unmatched. This CDR3 spans 15 amino acids. Germline V lookup: CDR1 SGHRS, CDR2 YFSETQ. Written as DNA, the CDR3 is TGCGCCAGCAGCTTGTATATTAGCGGGACCGGGGAGCTGTTTTTT. Encoded protein: CASSLYISGTGELFF. The entire variable domain, with the rest obtained from reference TRBV5-1 and TRBJ2-2, is as follows: KAGVTQTPRYLIKTRGQQVTLSCSPISGHRSVSWYQQTPGQGLQFLFEYFSETQRNKGNFPGRFSGRQFSNSRSEMNVSTLELGDSALYLCASSLYISGTGELFFGEGSRLTVL.

This rearrangement joins TRBV20-1 to TRBJ2-1; 11 bases match TRBD2. CDR3 size: 16 residues. V shed 0 bases, J shed 3 bases, and the junction held 4 bases outside the gene matches. Germline lookup yields CDR1 DFQATT and CDR2 SNEGSKA (reference sequence). CDR3 region: CSAREVAGGYYNEQFF. CDR3 bases: TGCAGTGCTAGAGAGGTAGCGGGAGGGTACTACAATGAGCAGTTCTTC.

The chain has TRBV6-2 or TRBV6-3 and TRBJ2-5; the D gene is possibly TRBD1 (6 bases). Trimming removed 6 bases from V and 2 bases from J, with 13 bases in between. The CDR3 extends over 14 amino acids. Germline CDR1 is MNHEY and CDR2 is SVGEGT. CDR3 nucleotide sequence: TGTGCCAGCAGGGGGGACATCAAGCAAGAGACCCAGTACTTC. Translating gives CASRGDIKQETQYF.

The chain has TRBV28 and TRBJ1-2; the D gene is possibly TRBD1 (5 bases). Germline values: CDR1 MDHEN, CDR2 SYDVKM. The CDR3 runs to 17 residues. V was trimmed by 1 base and J by 2 bases, leaving 17 bases between them. The chain's CDR3 is CASSLSFSGGRNYGYTF. The CDR3 DNA sequence: TGTGCCAGCAGTTTATCTTTCAGCGGGGGACGGAACTATGGCTACACCTTC.

In nucleotides, the CDR3 is TGTGCCAGCGAGAATCCGGGACACCCTCCCAATACGCAGTATTTT. It specifies CASENPGHPPNTQYF. The chain combines TRBV19 with TRBJ2-3; TRBD1 is a possible D gene (6 bases). CDR1 is LNHDA and CDR2 is SQIVND in the germline V gene (reference sequence). The CDR3 has 15 amino acids. Trimming cost V 9 bases and J 7 bases, with 23 bases left between them.

V is TRBV28 and J is TRBJ2-1; D call uncertain. There are 15 residues in the CDR3. V lost 2 bases to trimming and J lost 0 bases, with 8 bases between them. The germline V gene has CDR1 MDHEN and CDR2 SYDVKM. The CDR3 sequence is CASSLRHNSYNEQFF. The CDR3 coding sequence is TGTGCCAGCAGTTTACGACACAACTCCTACAATGAGCAGTTCTTC. Full variable domain (missing parts from reference TRBV28 and TRBJ2-1): DVKVTQSSRYLVKRTGEKVFLECVQDMDHENMFWYRQDPGLGLRLIYFSYDVKMKEKGDIPEGYSVSREKKERFSLILESASTNQTSMYLCASSLRHNSYNEQFFGPGTRLTVL.

The rearrangement links TRBV9 to TRBJ2-1; no definite D call. V lost 3 bases to trimming and J lost 10 bases, with 11 bases between them. Germline values: CDR1 SGDLS, CDR2 YYNGEE. The length of the CDR3 is 12 residues. The chain's CDR3 is CASSAGRLEQFF. The CDR3, as DNA: TGTGCCAGCAGCGCCGGCCGACTCGAGCAGTTCTTC.

A few counts support this clonotype. This sequence joins TRBV11-2 and TRBJ1-1; TRBD1 is a possible D gene (5 bases). The germline V gene encodes CDR1 SGHAT and CDR2 FQNNGV. This CDR3 has 16 amino acids. V dropped 3 bases and J dropped 4 bases, with 18 bases sitting between them. The CDR3 loop is CASSLAPGQGTTEAFF. For the CDR3, the DNA is TGTGCCAGCAGCTTGGCTCCGGGGCAGGGTACCACTGAAGCTTTCTTT.

The chain links TRBV2 to TRBJ2-5, with 8 bases that match TRBD2. This CDR3 is 14 amino acids long. V shed 10 bases, J shed 2 bases, and the junction held 9 bases outside the gene matches. Per germline, CDR1 SNHLY and CDR2 FYNNEI. In nucleotides, the CDR3 is TGTGCCATACGCCGGACTAGCCTTCAAGAGACCCAGTACTTC. Protein: CAIRRTSLQETQYF.

This clonotype came up a few times. The rearrangement links TRBV9 to TRBJ2-3, with a possible D match to TRBD2 (6 bases). The CDR3 has 14 residues. Looked up from germline, CDR1 is SGDLS and CDR2 is YYNGEE. V was cut by 0 bases and J by 8 bases, with 13 bases left in between. The DNA for the CDR3 is TGTGCCAGCAGCGTAGTAGGGACTCAGGGTACGCAGTATTTT. As protein: CASSVVGTQGTQYF.

This clonotype has a count of ten or more. The chain is built from TRBV4-3 and TRBJ2-3, with D possibly matching TRBD2 (7 bases). Germline V gene data show CDR1 as LGHNA and CDR2 as YSLEER. The CDR3 extends over 14 amino acids. V dropped 4 bases and J dropped 5 bases, with 13 bases sitting between them. CDR3 DNA: TGCGCCAGCAGCCGAGGGGGGGCCGTAGATACGCAGTATTTT. It translates to CASSRGGAVDTQYF.

This clonotype was detected a few times. The rearrangement uses TRBV5-1 and TRBJ2-3, with 11 bases fitting TRBD2. Germline CDR1 reads SGHRS; CDR2 reads YFSETQ. Germline trimming cut 6 bases from V and 2 bases from J; bases unmatched to any gene: 2. The CDR3 consists of 14 residues. In DNA, the CDR3 is TGCGCCAGCACTAGCGGGGGGTTCACAGATACGCAGTATTTT. Its translation is CASTSGGFTDTQYF.

This clonotype was seen a few times. The V and J genes are TRBV27 and TRBJ2-1; 11 bases agree with TRBD2. V lost 6 bases to trimming and J lost 6 bases; unmatched junction nucleotides: 10. The CDR3 runs to 16 residues. From germline, CDR1 is MNHEY and CDR2 SMNVEV (reference sequence). The CDR3 DNA reads as TGTGCCAGCAGCAGCCGGGGACTAGCGGTGCCCAATGAGCAGTTCTTC. Translated, it gives CASSSRGLAVPNEQFF.

This clonotype was counted between two and nine times. This chain connects TRBV28 to TRBJ2-5, with D possibly matching TRBD1 (6 bases). From germline, CDR1 is MDHEN and CDR2 SYDVKM. CDR3 length equals 13 residues. Trimming pared 4 bases from V and 1 base from J, leaving 7 bases between. The CDR3 here is CASSWTAQETQYF. The CDR3 DNA follows: TGTGCCAGCAGTTGGACAGCCCAAGAGACCCAGTACTTC. Variable domain in full (rest from reference TRBV28 and TRBJ2-5): DVKVTQSSRYLVKRTGEKVFLECVQDMDHENMFWYRQDPGLGLRLIYFSYDVKMKEKGDIPEGYSVSREKKERFSLILESASTNQTSMYLCASSWTAQETQYFGPGTRLLVL.

This chain joins TRBV7-9 and TRBJ2-3, with TRBD1 matching 10 bases. Unmatched junction bases numbered 10, after V lost 5 bases and J lost 5 bases. From germline, CDR1 is SEHNR and CDR2 FQNEAQ (reference sequence). The CDR3 has 16 residues. The CDR3 DNA sequence: TGTGCCAGCAGCCCTAGGGACAGGGGAGGTGTAGATACGCAGTATTTT. Its protein product is CASSPRDRGGVDTQYF.

There are a few counts of this clonotype. The chain joins TRBV5-1 to TRBJ2-1, with 9 positions matching TRBD1. V was pared by 5 bases and J by 10 bases, with 7 bases of the junction left unmatched. The germline V gene encodes CDR1 SGHRS and CDR2 YFSETQ. This CDR3 spans 13 amino acids. In DNA form, the CDR3 reads TGCGCCAGCAGTTCGGACAGGGGAGGGGAGCAGTTCTTC. It is translated as CASSSDRGGEQFF.